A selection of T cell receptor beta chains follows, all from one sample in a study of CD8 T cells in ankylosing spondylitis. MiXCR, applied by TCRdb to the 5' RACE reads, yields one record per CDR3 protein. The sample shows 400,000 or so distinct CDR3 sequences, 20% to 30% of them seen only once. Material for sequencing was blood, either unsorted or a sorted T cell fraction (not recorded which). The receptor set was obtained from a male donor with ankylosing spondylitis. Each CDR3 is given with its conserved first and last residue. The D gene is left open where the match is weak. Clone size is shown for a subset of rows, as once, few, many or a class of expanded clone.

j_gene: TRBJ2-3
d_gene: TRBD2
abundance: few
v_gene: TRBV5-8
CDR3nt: TGTGCCAGCAGCTTTGGACTAGCGGGAGGGAGCACAGATACGCAGTATTTT
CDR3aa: CASSFGLAGGSTDTQYF

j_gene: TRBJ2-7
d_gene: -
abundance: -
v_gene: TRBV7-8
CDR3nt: TGTGCCAGCCTCAAGGGGGGAATGCGTAGCTCCTACGAGCAGTACTTC
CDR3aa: CASLKGGMRSSYEQYF

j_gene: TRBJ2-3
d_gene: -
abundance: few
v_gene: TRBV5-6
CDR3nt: TGTGCCAGCAGCGAAACAGGGATAGGGACAGATACGCAGTATTTT
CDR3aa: CASSETGIGTDTQYF

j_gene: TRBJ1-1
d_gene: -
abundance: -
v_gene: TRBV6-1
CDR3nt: TGTGCCAGCAGTGAACCTCACCAGGGGAACACTGAAGCTTTCTTT
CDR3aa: CASSEPHQGNTEAFF

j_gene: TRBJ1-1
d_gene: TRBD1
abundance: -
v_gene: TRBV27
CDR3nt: TGTGCCAGCAGTATACGGACAGGGGGCAACACTGAAGCTTTCTTT
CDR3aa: CASSIRTGGNTEAFF

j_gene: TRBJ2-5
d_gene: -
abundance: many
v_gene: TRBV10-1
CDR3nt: TGCGCCAGCAGTCTCGCCCGCCAAGGGGGACATGAAGAGACCCAGTACTTC
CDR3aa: CASSLARQGGHEETQYF

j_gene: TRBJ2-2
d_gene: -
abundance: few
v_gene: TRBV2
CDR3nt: TGTGCCAGCAGTGAACTAAGGCCGAACACCGGGGAGCTGTTTTTT
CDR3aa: CASSELRPNTGELFF

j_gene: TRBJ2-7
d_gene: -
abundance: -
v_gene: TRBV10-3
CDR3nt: TGTGCCATCAGTGCAGCTGGACGGCAGAACGAGCAGTACTTC
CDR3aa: CAISAAGRQNEQYF

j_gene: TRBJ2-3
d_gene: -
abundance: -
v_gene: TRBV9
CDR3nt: TGTGCCAGCAGCGTAGGAGGGCTTGGGACAGATACGCAGTATTTT
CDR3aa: CASSVGGLGTDTQYF

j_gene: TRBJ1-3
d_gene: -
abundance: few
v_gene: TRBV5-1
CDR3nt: TGCGCCAGCAGCATGGAGGGACTCAGCTCTGGAAACACCATATATTTT
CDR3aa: CASSMEGLSSGNTIYF

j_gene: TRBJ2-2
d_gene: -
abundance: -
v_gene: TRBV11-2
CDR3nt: TGTGCCAGCAGCTTACAGAGCCCCGTCGGGGAGCTGTTTTTT
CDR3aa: CASSLQSPVGELFF

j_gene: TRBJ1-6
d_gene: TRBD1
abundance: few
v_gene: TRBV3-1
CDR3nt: TGTGCCAGCAGCCAAGAACCCAGGGGGGGATCACCCCTCCACTTT
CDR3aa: CASSQEPRGGSPLHF

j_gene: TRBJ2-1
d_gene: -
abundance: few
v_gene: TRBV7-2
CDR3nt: TGTGCCAGCAGCTTAGGACTCAGGGGTGGGGGGCAGTTCTTC
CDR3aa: CASSLGLRGGGQFF

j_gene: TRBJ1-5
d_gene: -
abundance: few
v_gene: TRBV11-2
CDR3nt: TGTGCCAGCAGCGCCATGGGGGCGGGGGGCAATCAGCCCCAGCATTTT
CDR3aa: CASSAMGAGGNQPQHF

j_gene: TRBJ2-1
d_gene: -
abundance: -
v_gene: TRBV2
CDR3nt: TGTGCCAGCAGGGGGGACGGACTCTACAATGAGCAGTTCTTC
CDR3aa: CASRGDGLYNEQFF

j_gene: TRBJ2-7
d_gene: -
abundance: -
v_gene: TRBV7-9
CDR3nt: TGTGCCAGCAGCTTAGCGAGTGGGGAGCAGTACTTC
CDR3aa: CASSLASGEQYF

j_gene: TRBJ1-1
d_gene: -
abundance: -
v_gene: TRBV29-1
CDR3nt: TGCAGCGTCAGAAGGGCCTCCAACACTGAAGCTTTCTTT
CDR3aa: CSVRRASNTEAFF

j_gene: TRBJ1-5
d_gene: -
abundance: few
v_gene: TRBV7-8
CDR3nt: TGTGCCAGCAGCAAGCGGGACACCGGGGCCGCTCAGCCCCAGCATTTT
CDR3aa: CASSKRDTGAAQPQHF

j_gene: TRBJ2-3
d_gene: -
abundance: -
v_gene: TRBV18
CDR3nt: TGTGCCAGCTCACCGGGAGATACAGATACGCAGTATTTT
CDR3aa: CASSPGDTDTQYF

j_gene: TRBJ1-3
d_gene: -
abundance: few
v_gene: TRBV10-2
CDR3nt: TGCGCCAGCAGTGATATCGCTTCCTCTGGAAACACCATATATTTT
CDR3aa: CASSDIASSGNTIYF

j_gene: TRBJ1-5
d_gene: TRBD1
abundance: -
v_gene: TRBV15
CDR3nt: TGTGCCACCAGCAGTCCCTCGACAGGGAGGTGGCAGCCCCAGCATTTT
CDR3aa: CATSSPSTGRWQPQHF

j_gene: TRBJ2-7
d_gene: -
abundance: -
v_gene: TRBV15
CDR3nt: TGTGCCACCAGCAGAGATCTGACAGAAGTCTACGAGCAGTACTTC
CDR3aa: CATSRDLTEVYEQYF

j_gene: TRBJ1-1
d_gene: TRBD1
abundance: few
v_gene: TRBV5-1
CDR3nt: TGCGCCAGCAGCCCGGACAGGGAAAGTAACACTGAAGCTTTCTTT
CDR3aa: CASSPDRESNTEAFF

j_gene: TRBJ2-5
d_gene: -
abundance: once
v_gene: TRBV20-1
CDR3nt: TGCAGTGCTCCTCCGTGGAGCGGGGAGACCCAGTACTTC
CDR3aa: CSAPPWSGETQYF

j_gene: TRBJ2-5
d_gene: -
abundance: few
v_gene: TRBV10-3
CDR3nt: TGTGCCATCAGTGAGTTTGGGGACGCGGAGACCCAGTACTTC
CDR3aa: CAISEFGDAETQYF

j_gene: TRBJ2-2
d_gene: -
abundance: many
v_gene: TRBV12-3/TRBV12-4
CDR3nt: TGTGCCAGCAGTCCGCGGGACTACACCGGGGAGCTGTTTTTT
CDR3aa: CASSPRDYTGELFF

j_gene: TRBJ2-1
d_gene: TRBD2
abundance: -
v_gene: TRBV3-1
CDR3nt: TGTGCCAGCAGCCTCTTGGGACTAGCGACGAGCTCCTACAATGAGCAGTTCTTC
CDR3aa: CASSLLGLATSSYNEQFF

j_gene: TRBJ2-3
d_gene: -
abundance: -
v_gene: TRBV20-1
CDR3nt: TGCAGTGCTCCCGACGCTAGCGGCACAGATACGCAGTATTTT
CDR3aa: CSAPDASGTDTQYF

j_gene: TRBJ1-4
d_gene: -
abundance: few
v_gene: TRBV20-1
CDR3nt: TGCAGTGCCCCTGGTGCAACTAATGAAAAACTGTTTTTT
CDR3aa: CSAPGATNEKLFF

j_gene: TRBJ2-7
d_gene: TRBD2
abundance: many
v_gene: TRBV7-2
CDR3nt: TGTGCCAGCAGCTTGGCGGGGAGCGGGATAGAGCAGTACTTC
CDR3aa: CASSLAGSGIEQYF

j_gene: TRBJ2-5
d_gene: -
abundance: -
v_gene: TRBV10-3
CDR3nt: TGTGCCATCAGTGGGGTCAGGTCGGGAGTAGGACAAGAGACCCAGTACTTC
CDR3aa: CAISGVRSGVGQETQYF

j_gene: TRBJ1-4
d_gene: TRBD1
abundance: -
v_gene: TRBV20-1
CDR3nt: TGCAGTGCTAGGGATTCCCGGGACAGCAGTGAAAAACTGTTTTTT
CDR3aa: CSARDSRDSSEKLFF

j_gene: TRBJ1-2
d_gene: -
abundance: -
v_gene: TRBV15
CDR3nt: TGTGCCACCAGCAGAGATCCCGGACAGCTATATGGCTACACCTTC
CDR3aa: CATSRDPGQLYGYTF

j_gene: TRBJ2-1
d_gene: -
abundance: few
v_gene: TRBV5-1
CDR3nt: TGCGCCAGCAGCCCCGCCGGGACTCTGTACAATGAGCAGTTCTTC
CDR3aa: CASSPAGTLYNEQFF

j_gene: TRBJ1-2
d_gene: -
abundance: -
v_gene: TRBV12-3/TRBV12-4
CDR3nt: TGTGCCAGCAGTTTACCTGAGGTTAACTATGGCTACACCTTC
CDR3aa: CASSLPEVNYGYTF

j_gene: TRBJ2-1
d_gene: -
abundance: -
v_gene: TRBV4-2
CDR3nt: TGTGCCAGCAGCCTTCACCAAGGAGCAGGGCTTTTCAACAATGAGCAGTTCTTC
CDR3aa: CASSLHQGAGLFNNEQFF

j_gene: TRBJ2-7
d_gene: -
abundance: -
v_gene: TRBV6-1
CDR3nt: TGTGCCAGCACTCCGAGGGACCGGGGGTTATACGAGCAGTACTTC
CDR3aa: CASTPRDRGLYEQYF

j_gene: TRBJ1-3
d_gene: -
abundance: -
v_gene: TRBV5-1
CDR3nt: TGCGCCAGCAGTTATGGGACAAGCGATGACACCATATATTTT
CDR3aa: CASSYGTSDDTIYF

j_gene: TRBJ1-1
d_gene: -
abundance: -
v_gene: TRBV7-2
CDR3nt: TGTGCCAGCAGCTTAGTAGGCAAGGGGAACACTGAAGCTTTCTTT
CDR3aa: CASSLVGKGNTEAFF

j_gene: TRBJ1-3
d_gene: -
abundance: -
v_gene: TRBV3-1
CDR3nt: TGTGCCAGCAGCCAACCGGGAACTGGAAACACCATATATTTT
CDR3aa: CASSQPGTGNTIYF

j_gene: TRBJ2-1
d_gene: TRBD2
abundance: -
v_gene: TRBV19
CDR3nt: TGTGCCAGTAGATCTACCGGGACTAGCGGGAGGAGTGAGCAGTTCTTC
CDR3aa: CASRSTGTSGRSEQFF

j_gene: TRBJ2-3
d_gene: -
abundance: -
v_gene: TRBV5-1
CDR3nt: TGCGCCAGCAGCTTGGGACCCCTAGGGATTCGCACAGATACGCAGTATTTT
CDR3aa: CASSLGPLGIRTDTQYF

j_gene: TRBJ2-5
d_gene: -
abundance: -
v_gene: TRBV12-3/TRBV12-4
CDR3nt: TGTGCCAGCAGTTTGACTTCTCCGACCCAGTACTTC
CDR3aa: CASSLTSPTQYF

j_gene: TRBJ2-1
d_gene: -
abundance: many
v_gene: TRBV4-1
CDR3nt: TGCGCCAGCAGCCAATTGGACCTCGTCTCCTACAATGAGCAGTTCTTC
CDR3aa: CASSQLDLVSYNEQFF

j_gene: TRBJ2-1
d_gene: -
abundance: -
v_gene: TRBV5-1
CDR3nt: TGCGCCAGCCGGTTTGCGTTGGAGGAGCAGTTCTTC
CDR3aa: CASRFALEEQFF